This T cell receptor (beta chain) was recorded in a study of identifying expanded T cells in peripheral blood. Some clones are missing from TCRdb's copy, which holds only in-frame ones; the method was immunoSEQ multiplex PCR. The repertoire holds 70,000 or so clones, under 90% seen once, with over 2.5% in the top ten. Germline V CDR1 and CDR2: MRHNA, SNTAGT. There are 14 residues in the CDR3. V dropped 6 bases and J dropped 6; count of bases not matched to a gene: 6. J is TRBJ2-2 and V is TRBV6-4, with 8 bases that match TRBD1. Material: blood. This sequence originates from a person aged 18 to 69 in good health. The CDR3 coding sequence is TGTGCCAGCAGACCGGGACAGGAATCCGGGGAGCTGTTTTTT. It codes for CASRPGQESGELFF.